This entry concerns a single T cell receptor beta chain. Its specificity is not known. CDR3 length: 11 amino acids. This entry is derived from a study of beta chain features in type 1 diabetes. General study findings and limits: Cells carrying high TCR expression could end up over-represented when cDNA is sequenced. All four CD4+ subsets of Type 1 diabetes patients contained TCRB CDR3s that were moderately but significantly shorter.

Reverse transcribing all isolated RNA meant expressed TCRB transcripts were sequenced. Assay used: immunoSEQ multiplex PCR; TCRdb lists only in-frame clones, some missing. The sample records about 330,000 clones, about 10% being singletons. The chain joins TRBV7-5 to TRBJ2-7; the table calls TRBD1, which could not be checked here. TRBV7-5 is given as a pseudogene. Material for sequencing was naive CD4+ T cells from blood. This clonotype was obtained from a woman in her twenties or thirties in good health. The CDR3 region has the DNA TGTGCCAGAAGCCTACGGACACAGATATACTTC. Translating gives CARSLRTQIYF.